This TCR beta chain stems from a study of T cells in Graves' hyperthyroidism and ophthalmopathy. Findings of the study overall: The model anticipated ophthalmopathy a median about six months pre-onset.

The sample holds a few counts of this clonotype. Its antigen is not known. The source material, RNA transcripts, was used to amplify TCR beta CDR3 regions. Primed by the HTBI set, a first-round RT-PCR was run on the TCR CDR3. TCRdb fed the multiplex PCR reads into MiXCR, producing one record per CDR3 protein. The data hold hundreds of thousands of distinct CDR3 sequences, with 24% observed a single time. Ophthalmopathy in the patients scored at least 3 on Clinical Activity Score and at least 4 on NOSPECS grade, lasting under 3 months. Uncontrolled infection, other autoimmune disease, pregnancy or lactation barred patients from enrollment. The germline gives CDR1 SGHDT, CDR2 YYEEEE. V lost 4 bases and J lost 6, with 13 bases in between. CDR3 length equals 13 residues.

This clonotype was obtained from a woman aged 25 to 45 with Graves' ophthalmopathy. This sequence joins TRBV5-6 and TRBJ1-2, with a tentative D call TRBD1 (6 bases). Sequencing input: blood. The CDR3 DNA reads TGTGCCAGCAGCCCAGGGGCGGAAGATGGCTACACCTTC. Translated, it gives CASSPGAEDGYTF. Together with reference TRBV5-6 and TRBJ1-2, the CDR3 gives the full variable domain: DAGVTQSPTHLIKTRGQQVTLRCSPKSGHDTVSWYQQALGQGPQFIFQYYEEEERQRGNFPDRFSGHQFPNYSSELNVNALLLGDSALYLCASSPGAEDGYTFGSGTRLTVV.